The 15 T cell receptor beta chains reported below all come from one sample, sequenced in a study of T cells in Graves' hyperthyroidism and ophthalmopathy. RNA transcripts served as the template for amplifying TCR beta CDR3 regions. First-round RT-PCR targeting the TCR CDR3 was performed with the HTBI primer set. From the multiplex PCR reads, TCRdb called clonotypes with MiXCR, one entry per CDR3 protein. The sample shows hundreds of thousands of distinct CDR3 sequences, roughly 15% of them seen only once. What was sequenced was blood. Receptors were obtained from a woman younger than 30 with Graves' hyperthyroidism.

The gene calls are TRBV20-1 and TRBJ1-1; 10 positions match TRBD1. Germline V gene lookup returns CDR1 DFQATT and CDR2 SNEGSKA (reference sequence). The CDR3 contains 15 residues. Germline trimming cut 6 bases from V and 2 bases from J; bases unmatched to any gene: 9. DNA for the CDR3: TGCAGTGCCAAGACAGGGGGCGCGAGAAACACTGAAGCTTTCTTT. This sequence encodes CSAKTGGARNTEAFF.

This clonotype was recorded a few times. The chain has TRBV19 and TRBJ2-1, with 7 bases identical to TRBD1. The CDR3 extends over 15 amino acids. The trim removed 6 bases at V and 8 bases at J, leaving 13 bases unmatched. CDR1 and CDR2 from the germline V gene are LNHDA and SQIVND (reference sequence). CDR3 bases: TGTGCCAGTAGCCTTGTGCCAGGGGGAAGGGATGAGCAGTTCTTC. Encoded protein: CASSLVPGGRDEQFF.

V is TRBV30 and J is TRBJ2-1, with TRBD2 matching over 13 bases. This CDR3 comprises 15 residues. Losses at the gene ends were 1 base for V and 6 bases for J; bases not matched to a gene: 3. CDR1 and CDR2 (germline): GTSNPN, SVGIG (reference sequence). The chain's CDR3 is CAWSATSGRVNEQFF. For the CDR3, the DNA is TGTGCCTGGAGTGCAACTAGCGGGAGGGTCAATGAGCAGTTCTTC.

The V call is TRBV6-1, the J call TRBJ2-2; 8 bases align to TRBD1. CDR3 length: 13 residues. CDR1 and CDR2 from the germline V gene are MNHNS and SASEGT. J gave up 3 bases and V 6 bases, and 0 bases lay outside the gene matches. DNA for the CDR3: TGTGCCAGCAGGGGACAGGACACCGGGGAGCTGTTTTTT. This sequence encodes CASRGQDTGELFF.

With regard to this clonotype: It may be a read error: a sequence one base away is much more abundant. The V gene is TRBV7-3, the J gene TRBJ2-3; D is perhaps TRBD2 (6 bases). There are 14 residues in the CDR3. Germline CDR1 reads SGHTA; CDR2 reads FQGTGA. CDR3 protein: CASSSGYSTGTQYF. CDR3 DNA sequence: TGTGCCAGCAGTAGCGGATATAGCACAGGTACGCAGTATTTT.

V and J are TRBV30 and TRBJ1-6; 8 nucleotides line up with TRBD1. The CDR3 length is 16 residues. The V gene end was trimmed by 4 bases and the J gene end by 7 bases; junction bases not matched to a gene: 12. Per the germline V gene, CDR1 is GTSNPN and CDR2 is SVGIG (reference sequence). The CDR3: CAWTDRVRWRNSPLHF. The CDR3 DNA follows: TGTGCCTGGACGGACAGGGTCAGGTGGAGGAATTCACCCCTCCACTTT.

This chain joins TRBV14 and TRBJ2-7; D might be TRBD2 (6 bases). The germline V and J ends were trimmed by 6 bases and 0 bases, with 12 bases remaining between them. Germline assignment: CDR1 SGHDN and CDR2 FVKESK. The CDR3 sequence is 14 residues long. The CDR3: CASSRERVSYEQYF. The CDR3 DNA sequence: TGTGCCAGCAGTCGCGAGCGGGTCTCCTACGAGCAGTACTTC.

In this sample, this clonotype turned up a few times. The rearrangement joins TRBV15 to TRBJ1-6; weak D call: TRBD1 (5 bases). Looked up from germline, CDR1 is LNHNV and CDR2 is YYDKDF (reference sequence). The CDR3 consists of 17 residues. V lost 3 bases to trimming and J lost 4 bases, with 16 bases between them. This CDR3 is CATSSYRDAVYNSPLHF. The CDR3 coding sequence is TGTGCCACCAGCAGCTACCGGGACGCGGTTTATAATTCACCCCTCCACTTT.

Turning to this clonotype: This clone may be a read error of a much larger clone one base away. This sequence joins TRBV29-1 and TRBJ2-3; 9 bases agree with TRBD1. J lost 10 bases, V lost 1 base, and 9 bases had no gene match. The CDR3 sequence is 14 residues long. The V gene's germline CDR1 is SQVTM and CDR2 ANQGSEA. This chain's CDR3 is CSVEGQGEVRAQYF. Here the CDR3 DNA reads TGCAGCGTTGAAGGACAGGGGGAGGTCAGGGCGCAGTATTTT.

This clonotype was found many times. The rearrangement uses TRBV3-1 and TRBJ1-2; no firm D call. Per the germline V gene, CDR1 is LGHDT and CDR2 is YNNKEL (reference sequence). The CDR3 consists of 13 residues. V was pared by 6 bases and J by 8 bases, with 16 bases between. CDR3 region: CASRKGGGRGYTF. For the CDR3, the DNA is TGTGCCAGCAGGAAGGGAGGCGGACGCGGCTACACCTTC.

This clonotype has ten or more counts. The chain employs TRBV27 and TRBJ2-3, with 11 bases that match TRBD2. CDR1 is MNHEY and CDR2 is SMNVEV in the germline V gene (reference sequence). The CDR3 sequence is 18 residues long. The J segment lost 5 bases and the V segment lost 0 bases, leaving 10 bases of the junction unmatched. The CDR3 spells CASSLSRRRLAGKDTQYF. In DNA, the CDR3 is TGTGCCAGCAGTTTATCGAGGAGGAGACTAGCGGGAAAAGATACGCAGTATTTT.

In this sample, this clonotype turned up many times. This rearrangement joins TRBV7-9 to TRBJ2-4; D may be TRBD1 (7 bases). This CDR3 contains 13 residues. Germline V gives CDR1 SEHNR, CDR2 FQNEAQ (reference sequence). V shed 4 bases and J shed 8 bases, with 12 bases lying between them. This chain's CDR3 is CASSWARGDIQYF. CDR3 in DNA: TGTGCCAGCAGCTGGGCCAGGGGGGACATTCAGTACTTC.

Ten or more counts support this clonotype. The chain joins TRBV6-5 to TRBJ2-7; D gene ambiguous. Germline lookup yields CDR1 MNHEY and CDR2 SVGAGI. With 2 bases removed from V and 6 bases from J, the gap between germline ends came to 5 bases. The CDR3 spans 11 residues. The DNA for the CDR3 is TGTGCCAGCAGTTACGGCGGCGAGCAGTACTTC. It translates to CASSYGGEQYF.

The chain is built from TRBV12-3 or TRBV12-4 and TRBJ2-3, with 11 bases identical to TRBD2. V dropped 4 bases and J dropped 2; count of bases not matched to a gene: 5. The CDR3 has 16 residues. CDR3 coding DNA: TGTGCCAGCAGTTCTCCGGGACTAGCGGCCACAGATACGCAGTATTTT. The encoded protein is CASSSPGLAATDTQYF.

This clonotype was counted between two and nine times. A much larger clone lies a single base off, so this may be a read error. J is TRBJ2-3 and V is TRBV15; possible D gene TRBD1, 6 bases. Germline values: CDR1 LNHNV, CDR2 YYDKDF (reference sequence). The CDR3 totals 15 residues. The CDR3 reads CATSRVTGITDAQYF. CDR3 nucleotide sequence: TGTGCCACCAGCAGAGTTACAGGGATCACAGATGCGCAGTATTTT.